The source of this T cell receptor beta chain is a study of T cell responses to AZD1222 COVID-19 vaccine. On the study more broadly: Combined were second doses at about 4 or about 12 weeks.

Comments on this clone: The antigen is unknown.

Assay: immunoSEQ multiplex PCR; the TCRdb copy retains only in-frame clones and omits some. The sample includes over 100,000 clones, roughly 89% seen only once; the top ten take under 9%. V was pared by 6 bases and J by 4 bases, with 10 bases between. Germline values: CDR1 MDHEN, CDR2 SYDVKM. There are 13 residues in the CDR3. Regarding the study as a whole: Repertoire sampling happened only post peak T cell response. Females made up more of the donors, who were largely white British, and clonal diversity may have come out too low. Baseline antibody screening turned up just a handful of seropositive AZD1222 recipients.

Sample: peripheral blood, taken on day 0 of AZD1222 vaccination. The sequence derives from an adult in good health. The chain employs TRBV28 and TRBJ2-1; D gene ambiguous. The CDR3 region is CASRKALYNEQFF. In DNA, the CDR3 is TGTGCCAGCAGAAAAGCCCTATACAATGAGCAGTTCTTC.